These T cell receptor beta chains were read from a single sample in a study of OX40 agonist ivuxolimab in advanced cancers. The method was immunoSEQ multiplex PCR; TCRdb's version includes in-frame clones alone and lacks a portion of them. Here the sample spans about 83,000 clones, roughly 84% being singletons. The material was CD4+ or CD8+ T cells sorted from blood, obtained in a trial of the OX40 agonist ivuxolimab. The source of these receptors is an adult with an advanced solid tumor such as melanoma, head and neck, liver or kidney cancer. Each CDR3 is given with its conserved first and last residue. A D gene is named only where the DNA matches it firmly. Clone size appears in some rows only: once, few, many, or a class for an expanded clone.

v_gene: TRBV30
d_gene: .
j_gene: TRBJ1-3
len: 18
abundance: .
CDR3nt: TGTGCCTGGAGTCCCCTTCCCACAGGAAAGCCGACTGGAAACACCATATATTTT
CDR3aa: CAWSPLPTGKPTGNTIYF

v_gene: TRBV5-4
d_gene: TRBD1
j_gene: TRBJ1-4
len: 15
abundance: .
CDR3nt: TGTGCCAGCAGCCGAGACAGGGGAGGGGTAAGAGAACTGTTTTTT
CDR3aa: CASSRDRGGVRELFF

v_gene: TRBV5-1
d_gene: .
j_gene: TRBJ1-4
len: 14
abundance: .
CDR3nt: TGCGCCAGCAGGACGGAAACAACTAATGAAAAACTGTTTTTT
CDR3aa: CASRTETTNEKLFF

v_gene: TRBV11-2
d_gene: TRBD1
j_gene: TRBJ2-2
len: 13
abundance: once
CDR3nt: TGTGCCAGCGGGACAGGGAGGACCGGGGAGCTGTTTTTT
CDR3aa: CASGTGRTGELFF

v_gene: TRBV9
d_gene: .
j_gene: TRBJ1-3
len: 16
abundance: .
CDR3nt: TGTGCCAGCAGCGTGGACGGACACCACTCTGGAAACACCATATATTTT
CDR3aa: CASSVDGHHSGNTIYF

v_gene: TRBV7-2
d_gene: .
j_gene: TRBJ2-1
len: 17
abundance: .
CDR3nt: TGTGCCAGCAGCTACCGAGGGAAGGTGGGGTCCTACAATGAGCAGTTCTTC
CDR3aa: CASSYRGKVGSYNEQFF

v_gene: TRBV6-1
d_gene: .
j_gene: TRBJ2-1
len: 15
abundance: .
CDR3nt: TGTGCCAGCAGTGAAGTCGGACAGCCCTACAATGAGCAGTTCTTC
CDR3aa: CASSEVGQPYNEQFF

v_gene: TRBV7-9
d_gene: TRBD2
j_gene: TRBJ2-1
len: 16
abundance: .
CDR3nt: TGTGCCAGCAGCCAAGTAAGCGGGGGTTCCTTCAATGAGCAGTTCTTC
CDR3aa: CASSQVSGGSFNEQFF

v_gene: TRBV7-2
d_gene: .
j_gene: TRBJ1-1
len: 14
abundance: .
CDR3nt: TGTGCCAGCAGCTTAGGAGGCGTACCTCTAGAAGCTTTCTTT
CDR3aa: CASSLGGVPLEAFF

v_gene: TRBV2
d_gene: .
j_gene: TRBJ1-1
len: 15
abundance: once
CDR3nt: TGTGCCAGCAGTGGGCTCAGGGGAGAGAACACTGAAGCTTTCTTT
CDR3aa: CASSGLRGENTEAFF

v_gene: TRBV10-3
d_gene: TRBD1
j_gene: TRBJ1-1
len: 12
abundance: .
CDR3nt: TGTGCCATGGGACAGGGGAACACTGAAGCTTTCTTT
CDR3aa: CAMGQGNTEAFF

v_gene: TRBV20-1
d_gene: .
j_gene: TRBJ1-2
len: 11
abundance: few
CDR3nt: TGCAGTGCTAGTCGTCCGAATGGCTACACCTTC
CDR3aa: CSASRPNGYTF

v_gene: TRBV5-1
d_gene: TRBD2
j_gene: TRBJ2-7
len: 15
abundance: .
CDR3nt: TGCGCCAGCAGCTTGCAACTAGCGGGGGCCGACGAGCAGTACTTC
CDR3aa: CASSLQLAGADEQYF

v_gene: TRBV7-2
d_gene: TRBD1
j_gene: TRBJ1-5
len: 16
abundance: .
CDR3nt: TGTGCCAGCAGCGTTTGGGACAGGCTCAGCAATCAGCCCCAGCATTTT
CDR3aa: CASSVWDRLSNQPQHF

v_gene: TRBV7-9
d_gene: .
j_gene: TRBJ1-1
len: 15
abundance: .
CDR3nt: TGTGCCAGCAGCTTCGGGGCCAGTCCGAATGCTGAAGCTTTCTTT
CDR3aa: CASSFGASPNAEAFF

v_gene: TRBV19
d_gene: TRBD1
j_gene: TRBJ1-5
len: 15
abundance: .
CDR3nt: TGTGCCAGCCGACCAGGGGGCAGGGGCAATCAGCCCCAGCATTTT
CDR3aa: CASRPGGRGNQPQHF

v_gene: TRBV11-3
d_gene: .
j_gene: TRBJ1-1
len: 12
abundance: .
CDR3nt: TGTGCCAGCAGCCACGGAGGGACTGAAGCTTTCTTT
CDR3aa: CASSHGGTEAFF

v_gene: TRBV4-2
d_gene: .
j_gene: TRBJ1-4
len: 14
abundance: .
CDR3nt: TGTGCCAGCAGCCAAGCAGGGGTTAATGAAAAACTGTTTTTT
CDR3aa: CASSQAGVNEKLFF

v_gene: TRBV5-1
d_gene: TRBD1
j_gene: TRBJ2-5
len: 14
abundance: .
CDR3nt: TGCGCCAGCCACGTCGGGACAGGCGAAGAGACCCAGTACTTC
CDR3aa: CASHVGTGEETQYF

v_gene: TRBV13
d_gene: .
j_gene: TRBJ1-4
len: 15
abundance: .
CDR3nt: TGTGCCAGCAGCTCCGGGACCGGTGGGTATGAAAAACTGTTTTTT
CDR3aa: CASSSGTGGYEKLFF

v_gene: TRBV10-3
d_gene: .
j_gene: TRBJ1-1
len: 13
abundance: few
CDR3nt: TGTGCCATCAGAGGGAAGGTGAACACTGAAGCTTTCTTT
CDR3aa: CAIRGKVNTEAFF

v_gene: TRBV30
d_gene: .
j_gene: TRBJ1-2
len: 13
abundance: few
CDR3nt: TGTGCCTGGAAAGGAAATGCTGGTTATGGCTACACCTTC
CDR3aa: CAWKGNAGYGYTF

v_gene: TRBV5-6
d_gene: .
j_gene: TRBJ2-5
len: 12
abundance: .
CDR3nt: TGTGCCAGCAGCACGAGGGACGAGACCCAGTACTTC
CDR3aa: CASSTRDETQYF

v_gene: TRBV5-1
d_gene: TRBD2
j_gene: TRBJ2-3
len: 16
abundance: once
CDR3nt: TGCGCCAGCAGCGACTCGCTAGCGGGAGGCGGAGATACGCAGTATTTT
CDR3aa: CASSDSLAGGGDTQYF

v_gene: TRBV7-9
d_gene: .
j_gene: TRBJ1-5
len: 12
abundance: few
CDR3nt: TGTGCCAGCAGCTTAGAGGGGTTAGCCCAGCATTTT
CDR3aa: CASSLEGLAQHF

v_gene: TRBV6-1
d_gene: .
j_gene: TRBJ2-4
len: 15
abundance: .
CDR3nt: TGTGCCAGCAGCCCTCAACAGCTAGCCAAAAACATTCAGTACTTC
CDR3aa: CASSPQQLAKNIQYF